The subject of this entry is one TCR beta chain. Its antigen is as yet unknown. Data came from immunoSEQ multiplex PCR; TCRdb stores just in-frame clones and leaves some out. This table has some 2.1 million clones, about 95% appearing once. This entry comes from a study of shared clonotypes between healthy human individuals. In the study overall: The cohort had two women and a few men, ages 18 to 49. CD4 naive and CD4 memory each took three plates per donor, while CD8 naive took two and CD8 memory one.

The naive CD8 fraction comprised CD45RO-negative cells positively selected for CCR7 and excluded terminally differentiated effector memory CD45RA+ cells. This CDR3 is 17 amino acids long. Trimming removed 2 bases at V and 0 bases at J, with 17 bases between. Germline CDR1 SGHRS, CDR2 YFSETQ. Overall study findings and caveats: The low donor count limited represented genetic and exposure-history diversity. Generally, naive subsets (rather than memory subsets) showed larger estimated richness.

The sequence came from a man between 18 and 35 years old in good health. The V call is TRBV5-1, the J call TRBJ1-1; maybe TRBD1 (6 bases). The sample taken for sequencing was naive CD8+ T cells sorted from blood. This chain's CDR3 is CASSLGDTGSMNTEAFF. DNA for the CDR3: TGCGCCAGCAGCTTAGGGGACACCGGGAGCATGAACACTGAAGCTTTCTTT.